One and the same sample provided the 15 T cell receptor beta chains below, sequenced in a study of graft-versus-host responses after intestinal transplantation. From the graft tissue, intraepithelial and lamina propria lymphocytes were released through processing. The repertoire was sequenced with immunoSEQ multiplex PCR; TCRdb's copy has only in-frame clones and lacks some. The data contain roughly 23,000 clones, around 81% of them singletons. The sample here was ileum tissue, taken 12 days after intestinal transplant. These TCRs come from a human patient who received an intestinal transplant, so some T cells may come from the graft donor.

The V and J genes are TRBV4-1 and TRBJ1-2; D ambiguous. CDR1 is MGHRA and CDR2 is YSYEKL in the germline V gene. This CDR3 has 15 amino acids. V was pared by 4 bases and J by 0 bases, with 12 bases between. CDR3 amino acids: CASSRDPRANYGYTF. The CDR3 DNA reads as TGCGCCAGCAGCCGAGACCCGAGGGCTAACTATGGCTACACCTTC.

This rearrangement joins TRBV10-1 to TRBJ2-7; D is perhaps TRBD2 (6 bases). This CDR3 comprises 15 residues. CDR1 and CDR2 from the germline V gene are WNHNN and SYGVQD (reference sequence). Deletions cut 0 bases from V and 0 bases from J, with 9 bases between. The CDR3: CASSESSGDSYEQYF. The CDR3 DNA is TGCGCCAGCAGTGAGTCGTCGGGGGACTCCTACGAGCAGTACTTC.

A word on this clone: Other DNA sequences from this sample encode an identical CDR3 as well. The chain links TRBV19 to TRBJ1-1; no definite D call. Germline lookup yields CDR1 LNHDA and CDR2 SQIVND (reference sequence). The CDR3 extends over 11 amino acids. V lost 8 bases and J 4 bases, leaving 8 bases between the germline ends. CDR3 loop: CASSRGTEAFF. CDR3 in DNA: TGTGCCAGTTCCCGGGGCACTGAAGCTTTCTTT. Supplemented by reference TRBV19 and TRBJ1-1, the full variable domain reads DGGITQSPKYLFRKEGQNVTLSCEQNLNHDAMYWYRQDPGQGLRLIYYSQIVNDFQKGDIAEGYSVSREKKESFPLTVTSAQKNPTAFYLCASSRGTEAFFGQGTRLTVV.

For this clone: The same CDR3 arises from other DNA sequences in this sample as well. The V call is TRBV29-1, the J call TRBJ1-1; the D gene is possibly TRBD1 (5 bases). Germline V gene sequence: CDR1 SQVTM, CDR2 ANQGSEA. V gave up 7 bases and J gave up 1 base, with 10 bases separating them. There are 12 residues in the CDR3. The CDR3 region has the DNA TGCAGCGGTGGGGGAGGGAACACTGAAGCTTTCTTT. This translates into CSGGGGNTEAFF. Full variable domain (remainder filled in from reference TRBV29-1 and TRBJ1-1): SAVISQKPSRDICQRGTSLTIQCQVDSQVTMMFWYRQQPGQSLTLIATANQGSEATYESGFVIDKFPISRPNLTFSTLTVSNMSPEDSSIYLCSGGGGNTEAFFGQGTRLTVV.

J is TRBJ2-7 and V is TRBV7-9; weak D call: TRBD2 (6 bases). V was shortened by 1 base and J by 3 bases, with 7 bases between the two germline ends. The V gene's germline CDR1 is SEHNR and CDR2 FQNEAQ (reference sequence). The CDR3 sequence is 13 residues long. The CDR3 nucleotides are TGTGCCAGCAGCTTAGGGACTAACTACGAGCAGTACTTC. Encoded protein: CASSLGTNYEQYF.

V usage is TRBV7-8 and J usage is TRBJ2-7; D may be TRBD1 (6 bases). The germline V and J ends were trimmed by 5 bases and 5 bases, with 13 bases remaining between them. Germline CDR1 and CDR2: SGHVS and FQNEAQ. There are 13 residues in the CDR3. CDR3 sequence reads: CASSQQGTNEQYF. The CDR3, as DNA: TGTGCCAGCAGCCAACAGGGAACCAACGAGCAGTACTTC.

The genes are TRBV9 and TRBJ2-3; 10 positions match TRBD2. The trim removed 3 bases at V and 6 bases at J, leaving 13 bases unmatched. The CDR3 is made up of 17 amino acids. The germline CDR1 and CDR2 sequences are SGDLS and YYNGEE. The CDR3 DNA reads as TGTGCCAGCAGCGACTCCCCCAGTAGCGGGAGGACCGATACGCAGTATTTT. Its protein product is CASSDSPSSGRTDTQYF.

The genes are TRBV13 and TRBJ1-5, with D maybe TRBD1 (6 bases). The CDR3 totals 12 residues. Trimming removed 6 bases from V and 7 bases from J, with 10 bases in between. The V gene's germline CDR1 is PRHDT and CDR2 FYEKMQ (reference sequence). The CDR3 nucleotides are TGTGCCAGCAGTAGGGGGTTGCAGCCCCAGCATTTT. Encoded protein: CASSRGLQPQHF.

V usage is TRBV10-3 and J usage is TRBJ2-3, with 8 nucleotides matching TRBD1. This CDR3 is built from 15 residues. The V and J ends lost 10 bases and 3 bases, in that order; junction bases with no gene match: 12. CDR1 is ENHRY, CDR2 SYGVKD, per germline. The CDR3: CATGARTGLTDTQYF. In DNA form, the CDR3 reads TGTGCCACCGGGGCTCGGACAGGGCTTACAGATACGCAGTATTTT.

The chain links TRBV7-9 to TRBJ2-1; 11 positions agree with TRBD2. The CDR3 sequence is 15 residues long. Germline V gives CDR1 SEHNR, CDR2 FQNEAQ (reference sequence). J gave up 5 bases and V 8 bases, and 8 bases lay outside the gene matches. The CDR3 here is CASRPVTSGDNEQFF. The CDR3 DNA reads TGTGCCAGCCGCCCGGTGACTAGCGGGGACAATGAGCAGTTCTTC. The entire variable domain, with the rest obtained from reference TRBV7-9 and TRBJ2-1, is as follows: DTGVSQNPRHKITKRGQNVTFRCDPISEHNRLYWYRQTLGQGPEFLTYFQNEAQLEKSRLLSDRFSAERPKGSFSTLEIQRTEQGDSAMYLCASRPVTSGDNEQFFGPGTRLTVL.

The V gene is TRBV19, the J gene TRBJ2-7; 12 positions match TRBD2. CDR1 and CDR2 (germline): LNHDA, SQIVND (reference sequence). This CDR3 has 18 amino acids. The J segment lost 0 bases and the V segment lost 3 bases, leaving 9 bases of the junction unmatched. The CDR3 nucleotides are TGTGCCAGTAGTATTTCGACTAGCGGGAGAGCTTACTCCTACGAGCAGTACTTC. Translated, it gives CASSISTSGRAYSYEQYF.

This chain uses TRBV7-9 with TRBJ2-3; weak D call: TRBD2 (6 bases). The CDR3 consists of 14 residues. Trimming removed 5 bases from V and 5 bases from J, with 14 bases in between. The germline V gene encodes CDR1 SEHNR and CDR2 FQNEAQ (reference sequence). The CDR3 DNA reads TGTGCCAGCAGCGTTGGACTACCACGAGATACGCAGTATTTT. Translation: CASSVGLPRDTQYF. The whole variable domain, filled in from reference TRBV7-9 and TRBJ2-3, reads DTGVSQNPRHKITKRGQNVTFRCDPISEHNRLYWYRQTLGQGPEFLTYFQNEAQLEKSRLLSDRFSAERPKGSFSTLEIQRTEQGDSAMYLCASSVGLPRDTQYFGPGTRLTVL.

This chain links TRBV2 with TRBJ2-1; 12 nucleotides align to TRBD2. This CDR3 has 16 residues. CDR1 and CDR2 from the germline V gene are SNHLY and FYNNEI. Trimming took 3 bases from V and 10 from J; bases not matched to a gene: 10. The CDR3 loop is CASSDWGAGTSGEQFF. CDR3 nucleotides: TGTGCCAGCAGTGATTGGGGCGCCGGGACTAGCGGGGAGCAGTTCTTC.

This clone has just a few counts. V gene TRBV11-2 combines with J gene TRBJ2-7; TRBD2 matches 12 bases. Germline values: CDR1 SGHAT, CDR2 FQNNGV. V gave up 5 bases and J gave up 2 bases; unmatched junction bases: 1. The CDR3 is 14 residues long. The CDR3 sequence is CASSPSGGAYEQYF. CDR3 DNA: TGTGCCAGCAGCCCTAGCGGGGGGGCCTACGAGCAGTACTTC.

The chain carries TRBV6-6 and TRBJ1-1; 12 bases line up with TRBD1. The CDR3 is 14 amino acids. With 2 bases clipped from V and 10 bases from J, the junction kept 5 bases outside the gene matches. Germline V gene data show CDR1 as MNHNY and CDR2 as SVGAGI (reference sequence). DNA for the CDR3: TGTGCCAGCAGTTACGCGGGACAGGGGGCCTCAGCTTTCTTT. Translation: CASSYAGQGASAFF.